The sequence of this TCR beta chain was determined in a study of blood T cell repertoires in COVID-19. Overall study context: Donors in the United States, Italy and Spain gave samples during acute or convalescent COVID-19.

Per the authors' pipeline: For nucleated cells, counts were estimated from reference gene primer amplification. Sequencing was performed with immunoSEQ multiplex PCR; in TCRdb, only in-frame clones are kept and a portion is missing. V and J calls and clone size are copied from that table; D and trimming were computed from the DNA. The profile shows about 260,000 clones, 85% to 90% of them singletons. This CDR3 has 16 residues. Germline V lookup: CDR1 SGHDT, CDR2 YYEEEE. V shed 4 bases, J shed 3 bases, and the junction held 10 bases outside the gene matches. The genes are TRBV5-6 and TRBJ1-1, with TRBD1 matching 9 bases. The sample consisted of PBMCs or T cells enriched from blood (not recorded which). This sequence originates from a young woman who had recovered from COVID-19. The CDR3 sequence is CASSPTGGKGDTEAFF. The DNA for the CDR3 is TGTGCCAGCAGCCCGACAGGGGGTAAGGGGGACACTGAAGCTTTCTTT.